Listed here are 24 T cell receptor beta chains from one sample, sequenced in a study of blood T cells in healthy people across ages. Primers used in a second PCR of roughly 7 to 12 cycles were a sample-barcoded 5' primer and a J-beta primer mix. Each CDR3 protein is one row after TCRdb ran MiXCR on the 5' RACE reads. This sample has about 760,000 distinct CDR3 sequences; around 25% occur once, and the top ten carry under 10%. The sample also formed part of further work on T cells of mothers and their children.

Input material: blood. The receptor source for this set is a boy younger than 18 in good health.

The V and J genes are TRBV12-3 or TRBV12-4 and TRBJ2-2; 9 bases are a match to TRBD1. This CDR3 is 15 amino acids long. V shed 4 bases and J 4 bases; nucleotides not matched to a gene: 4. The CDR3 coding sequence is TGTGCCAGCAGTTCGGGACAGGGAAGCACCGGGGAGCTGTTTTTT. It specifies CASSSGQGSTGELFF.

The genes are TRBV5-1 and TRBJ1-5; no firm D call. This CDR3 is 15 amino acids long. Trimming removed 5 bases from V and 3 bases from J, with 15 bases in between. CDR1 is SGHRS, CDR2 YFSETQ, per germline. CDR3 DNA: TGCGCCAGCAGGCAAGCGACGGATTCCAATCAGCCCCAGCATTTT. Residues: CASRQATDSNQPQHF. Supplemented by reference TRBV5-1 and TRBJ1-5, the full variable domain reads KAGVTQTPRYLIKTRGQQVTLSCSPISGHRSVSWYQQTPGQGLQFLFEYFSETQRNKGNFPGRFSGRQFSNSRSEMNVSTLELGDSALYLCASRQATDSNQPQHFGDGTRLSIL.

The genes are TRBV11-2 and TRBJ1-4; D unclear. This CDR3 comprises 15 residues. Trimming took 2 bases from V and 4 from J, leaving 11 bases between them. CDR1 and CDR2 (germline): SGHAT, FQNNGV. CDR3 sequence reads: CASSLSGELNEKLFF. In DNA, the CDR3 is TGTGCCAGCAGCTTATCAGGAGAGCTTAATGAAAAACTGTTTTTT.

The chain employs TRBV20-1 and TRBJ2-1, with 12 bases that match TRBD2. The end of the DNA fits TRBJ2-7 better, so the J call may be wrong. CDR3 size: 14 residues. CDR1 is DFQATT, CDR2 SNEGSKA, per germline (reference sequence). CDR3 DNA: TGCAGTGCTACCCTAGCGGGGGGGACCTACGAGCAGTACTTC. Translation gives CSATLAGGTYEQYF.

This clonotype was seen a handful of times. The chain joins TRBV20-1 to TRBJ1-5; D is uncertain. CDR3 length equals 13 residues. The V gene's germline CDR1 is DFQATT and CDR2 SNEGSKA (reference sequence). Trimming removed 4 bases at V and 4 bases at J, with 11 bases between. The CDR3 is CSATYSTNQPQHF. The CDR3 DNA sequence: TGCAGTGCTACCTACTCCACAAATCAGCCCCAGCATTTT.

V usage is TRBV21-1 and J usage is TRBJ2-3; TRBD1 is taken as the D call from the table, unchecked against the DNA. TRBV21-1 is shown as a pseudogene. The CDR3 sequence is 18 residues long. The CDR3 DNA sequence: TGTGCCAACAGCAAAGTCCGTTCCGGGACCCTAAGCACAGATACGCAGTATTTT. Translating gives CANSKVRSGTLSTDTQYF.

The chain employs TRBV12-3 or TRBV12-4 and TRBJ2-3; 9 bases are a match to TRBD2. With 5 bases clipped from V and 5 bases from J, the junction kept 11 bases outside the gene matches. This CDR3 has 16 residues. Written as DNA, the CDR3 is TGTGCCAGCAGTCCGGGTGCTAGCGGGGCTCAAGATACGCAGTATTTT. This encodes CASSPGASGAQDTQYF.

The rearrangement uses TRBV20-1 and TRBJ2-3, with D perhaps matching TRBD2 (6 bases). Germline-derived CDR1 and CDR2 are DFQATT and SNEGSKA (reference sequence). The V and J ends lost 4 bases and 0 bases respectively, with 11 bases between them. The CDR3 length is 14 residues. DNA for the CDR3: TGCAGTGCTAATCGGGCGGGGAGCACAGATACGCAGTATTTT. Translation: CSANRAGSTDTQYF.

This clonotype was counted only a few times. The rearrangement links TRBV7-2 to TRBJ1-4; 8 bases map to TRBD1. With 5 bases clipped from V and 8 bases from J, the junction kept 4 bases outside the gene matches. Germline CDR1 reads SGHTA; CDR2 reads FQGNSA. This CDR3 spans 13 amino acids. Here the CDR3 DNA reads TGTGCCAGCAGCCACCGGGACAGGGAAAAACTGTTTTTT. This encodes CASSHRDREKLFF.

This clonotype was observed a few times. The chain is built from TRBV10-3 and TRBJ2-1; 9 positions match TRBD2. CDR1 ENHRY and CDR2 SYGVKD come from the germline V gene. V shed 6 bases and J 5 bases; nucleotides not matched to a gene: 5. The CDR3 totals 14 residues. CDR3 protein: CAISASGANNEQFF. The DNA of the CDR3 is TGTGCCATCAGCGCTAGCGGGGCAAACAATGAGCAGTTCTTC.

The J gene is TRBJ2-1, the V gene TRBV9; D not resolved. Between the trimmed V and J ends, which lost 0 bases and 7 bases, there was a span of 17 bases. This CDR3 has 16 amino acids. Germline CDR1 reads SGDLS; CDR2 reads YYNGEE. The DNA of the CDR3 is TGTGCCAGCAGCGTAGACGGTGGGCTTCCGATAAATGAGCAGTTCTTC. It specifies CASSVDGGLPINEQFF. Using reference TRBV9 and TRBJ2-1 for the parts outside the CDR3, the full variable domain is DSGVTQTPKHLITATGQRVTLRCSPRSGDLSVYWYQQSLDQGLQFLIQYYNGEERAKGNILERFSAQQFPDLHSELNLSSLELGDSALYFCASSVDGGLPINEQFFGPGTRLTVL.

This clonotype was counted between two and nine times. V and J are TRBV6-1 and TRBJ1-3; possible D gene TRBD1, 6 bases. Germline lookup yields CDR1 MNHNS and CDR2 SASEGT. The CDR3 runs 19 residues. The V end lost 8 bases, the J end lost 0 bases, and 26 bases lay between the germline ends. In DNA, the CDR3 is TGTGCCAGCTTGGGTTCTGGGGACAAGGCCCGATACTCTGGAAACACCATATATTTT. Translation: CASLGSGDKARYSGNTIYF.

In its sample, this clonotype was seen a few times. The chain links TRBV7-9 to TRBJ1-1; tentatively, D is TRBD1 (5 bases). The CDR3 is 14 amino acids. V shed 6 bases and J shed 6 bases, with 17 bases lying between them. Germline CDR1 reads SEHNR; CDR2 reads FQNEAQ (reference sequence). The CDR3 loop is CASSPEGRSAEAFF. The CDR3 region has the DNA TGTGCCAGCAGTCCCGAGGGACGCTCCGCTGAAGCTTTCTTT. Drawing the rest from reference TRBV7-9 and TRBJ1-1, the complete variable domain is DTGVSQNPRHKITKRGQNVTFRCDPISEHNRLYWYRQTLGQGPEFLTYFQNEAQLEKSRLLSDRFSAERPKGSFSTLEIQRTEQGDSAMYLCASSPEGRSAEAFFGQGTRLTVV.

In DNA form, the CDR3 reads TGTGCCAGCAGCCAATCGGCCGGGACAGGAAATGAAAAACTGTTTTTT. This sequence encodes CASSQSAGTGNEKLFF. The J gene is TRBJ1-4, the V gene TRBV4-2; TRBD1 matches 8 bases. The CDR3 contains 16 residues. The germline gives CDR1 LGHNA, CDR2 YNFKEQ. Unmatched junction bases numbered 7, after V lost 2 bases and J lost 5 bases.

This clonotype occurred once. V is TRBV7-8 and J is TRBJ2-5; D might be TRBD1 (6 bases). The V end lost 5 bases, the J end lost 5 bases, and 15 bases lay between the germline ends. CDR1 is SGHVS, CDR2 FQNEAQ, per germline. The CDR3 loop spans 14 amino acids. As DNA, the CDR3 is TGTGCCAGCAGCCTTCTTGGGGGCGCGGAGACCCAGTACTTC. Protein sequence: CASSLLGGAETQYF. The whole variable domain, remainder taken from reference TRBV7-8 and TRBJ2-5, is GAGVSQSPRYKVAKRGQDVALRCDPISGHVSLFWYQQALGQGPEFLTYFQNEAQLDKSGLPSDRFFAERPEGSVSTLKIQRTQQEDSAVYLCASSLLGGAETQYFGPGTRLLVL.

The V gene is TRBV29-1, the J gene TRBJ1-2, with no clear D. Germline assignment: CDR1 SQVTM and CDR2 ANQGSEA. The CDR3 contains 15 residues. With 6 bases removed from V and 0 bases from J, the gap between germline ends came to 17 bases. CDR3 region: CSVPSGEGANYGYTF. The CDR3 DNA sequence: TGCAGCGTCCCAAGCGGGGAGGGAGCTAACTATGGCTACACCTTC.

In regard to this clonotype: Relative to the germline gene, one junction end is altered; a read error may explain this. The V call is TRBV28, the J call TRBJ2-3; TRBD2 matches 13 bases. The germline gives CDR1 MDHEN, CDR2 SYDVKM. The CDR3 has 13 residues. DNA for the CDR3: TGTGCCAGCAGTTCTAGACTAGCGGGGGGCCAGAATTTT. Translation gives CASSSRLAGGQNF.

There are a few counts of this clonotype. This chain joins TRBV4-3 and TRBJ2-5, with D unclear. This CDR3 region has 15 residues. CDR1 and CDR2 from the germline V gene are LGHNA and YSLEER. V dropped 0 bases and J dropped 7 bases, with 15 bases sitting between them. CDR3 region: CASSQEWNVMGTQYF. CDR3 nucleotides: TGCGCCAGCAGCCAAGAGTGGAACGTTATGGGGACCCAGTACTTC.

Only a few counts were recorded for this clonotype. The CDR3 bases are TGCGCCAGCAGCTGGACTAGCGGGGGGGGAGCAGATACGCAGTATTTT. As protein: CASSWTSGGGADTQYF. The V gene is TRBV5-1, the J gene TRBJ2-3, with 15 bases that match TRBD2. This CDR3 comprises 16 residues. The trim removed 3 bases at V and 4 bases at J, leaving 3 bases unmatched. Looked up from germline, CDR1 is SGHRS and CDR2 is YFSETQ.

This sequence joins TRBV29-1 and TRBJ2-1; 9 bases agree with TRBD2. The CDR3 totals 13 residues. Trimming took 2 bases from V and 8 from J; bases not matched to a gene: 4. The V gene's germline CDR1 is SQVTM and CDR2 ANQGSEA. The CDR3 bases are TGCAGCGTTGAAAGGGGCGGGAGGGATGAGCAGTTCTTC. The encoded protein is CSVERGGRDEQFF.

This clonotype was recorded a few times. The CDR3 protein is CATSDPPTSWYAEAFF. The CDR3 DNA reads as TGTGCCACCAGTGATCCCCCAACATCCTGGTACGCTGAAGCTTTCTTT. The chain links TRBV24-1 to TRBJ1-1; D call uncertain. The CDR3 extends over 16 amino acids. The germline CDR1 and CDR2 sequences are KGHDR and SFDVKD. V was cut by 3 bases and J by 6 bases, with 19 bases left in between.

This chain's CDR3 is CASSFQQGAKTYEQYF. The CDR3 region has the DNA TGTGCCAGCAGTTTTCAACAGGGGGCTAAGACCTACGAGCAGTACTTC. V and J are TRBV6-2 or TRBV6-3 and TRBJ2-7; TRBD1 agrees at 9 bases. The CDR3 contains 16 residues. V was pared by 4 bases and J by 2 bases, with 9 bases of the junction left unmatched. CDR1 and CDR2 from the germline V gene are MNHEY and SVGEGT.

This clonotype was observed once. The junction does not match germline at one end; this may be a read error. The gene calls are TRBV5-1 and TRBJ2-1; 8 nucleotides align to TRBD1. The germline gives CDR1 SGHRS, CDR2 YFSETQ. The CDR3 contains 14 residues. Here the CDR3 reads CASSYGQGGETQHF. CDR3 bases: TGCGCCAGCAGCTATGGACAGGGAGGAGAGACCCAGCACTTC.

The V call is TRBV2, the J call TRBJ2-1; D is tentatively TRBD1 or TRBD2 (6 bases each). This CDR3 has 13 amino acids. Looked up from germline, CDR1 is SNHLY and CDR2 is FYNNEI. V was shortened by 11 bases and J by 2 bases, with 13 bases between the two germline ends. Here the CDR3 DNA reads TGTGCCGGCACCGGGGGCCCCTACAATGAGCAGTTCTTC. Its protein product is CAGTGGPYNEQFF.